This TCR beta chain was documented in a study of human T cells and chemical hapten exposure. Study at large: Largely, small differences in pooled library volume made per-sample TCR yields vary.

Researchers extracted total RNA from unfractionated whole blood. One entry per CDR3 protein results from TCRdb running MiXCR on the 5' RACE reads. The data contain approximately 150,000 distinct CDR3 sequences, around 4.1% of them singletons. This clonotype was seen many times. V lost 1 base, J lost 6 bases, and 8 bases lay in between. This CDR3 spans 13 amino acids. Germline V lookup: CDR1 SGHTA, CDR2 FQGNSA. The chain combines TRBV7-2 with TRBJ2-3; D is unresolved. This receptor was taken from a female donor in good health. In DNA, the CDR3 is TGTGCCAGCAGCTTAGTTAGGTCTGATACGCAGTATTTT. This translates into CASSLVRSDTQYF.